This T cell receptor beta chain was obtained from a study of T cell responses to AZD1222 COVID-19 vaccine. The study's findings and limits: Nearly half of spike-specific TCRs reportedly go after variant regions that carry no mutations. Two doses of AZD1222 preceded a rise in Spike-specific TCR breadth and depth. Across the whole spike, CD4 TCRs peaked at regions 160-218 and 743-854. All repertoire sampling was performed exclusively after the peak T cell response.

Concerning this clone: The antigen is not known.

Profiling relied on immunoSEQ multiplex PCR, and the TCRdb table lists in-frame clones only, not all of them. The sample holds some 120,000 clones, over 75% seen once. CDR1 is KGHSH and CDR2 is LQKENI in the germline V gene. V lost 6 bases and J lost 0, with 14 bases in between. CDR3 length equals 15 residues. The chain couples TRBV18 to TRBJ2-5, with D maybe TRBD2 (5 bases). This receptor was taken from an adult in good health. Source: peripheral blood, taken on day 0 of AZD1222 vaccination. CDR3 DNA: TGTGCCAGCTCGCAAAACGCCGGGAACCAAGAGACCCAGTACTTC. Translated, it gives CASSQNAGNQETQYF. The variable domain in full, with the rest retrieved from reference TRBV18 and TRBJ2-5, is NAGVMQNPRHLVRRRGQEARLRCSPMKGHSHVYWYRQLPEEGLKFMVYLQKENIIDESGMPKERFSAEFPKEGPSILRIQQVVRGDSAAYFCASSQNAGNQETQYFGPGTRLLVL.